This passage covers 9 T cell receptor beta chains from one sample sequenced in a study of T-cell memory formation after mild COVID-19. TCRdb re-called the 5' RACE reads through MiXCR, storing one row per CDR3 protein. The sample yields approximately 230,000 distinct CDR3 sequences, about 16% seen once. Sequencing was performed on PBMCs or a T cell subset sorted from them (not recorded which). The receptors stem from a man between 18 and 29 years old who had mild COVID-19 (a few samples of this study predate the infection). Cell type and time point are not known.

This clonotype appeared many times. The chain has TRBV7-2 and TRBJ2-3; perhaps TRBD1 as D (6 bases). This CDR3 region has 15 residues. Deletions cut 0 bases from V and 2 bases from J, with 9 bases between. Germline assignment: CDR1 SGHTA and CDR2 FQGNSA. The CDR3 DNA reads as TGTGCCAGCAGCTTAGCTGGGGGCGACACAGATACGCAGTATTTT. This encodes CASSLAGGDTDTQYF. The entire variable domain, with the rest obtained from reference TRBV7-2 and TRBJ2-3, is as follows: GAGVSQSPSNKVTEKGKDVELRCDPISGHTALYWYRQSLGQGLEFLIYFQGNSAPDKSGLPSDRFSAERTGGSVSTLTIQRTQQEDSAVYLCASSLAGGDTDTQYFGPGTRLTVL.

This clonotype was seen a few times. DNA of the CDR3: TGCGCCAGCAGCCAAGTTCTTCTCAGGGGCGCAAACCGGTCACCCCTCCACTTT. It translates to CASSQVLLRGANRSPLHF. The J gene is TRBJ1-6, the V gene TRBV4-3; D may be TRBD1 (6 bases). The CDR3 runs 18 residues. Trimming left V 1 base short and J 10 bases short, with 23 bases between. CDR1 LGHNA and CDR2 YSLEER come from the germline V gene.

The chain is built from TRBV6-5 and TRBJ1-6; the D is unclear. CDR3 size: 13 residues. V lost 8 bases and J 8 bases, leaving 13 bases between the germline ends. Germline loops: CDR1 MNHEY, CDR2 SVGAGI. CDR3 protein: CASGRGFDSPLHF. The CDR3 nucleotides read TGTGCCAGCGGAAGAGGGTTCGATTCACCCCTCCACTTT.

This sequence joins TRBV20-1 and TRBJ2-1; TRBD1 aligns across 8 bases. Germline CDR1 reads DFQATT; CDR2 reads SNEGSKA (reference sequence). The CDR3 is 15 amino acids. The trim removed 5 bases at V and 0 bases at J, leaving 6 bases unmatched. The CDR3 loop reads CSAERTGISYNEQFF. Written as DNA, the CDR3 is TGCAGTGCTGAAAGGACAGGGATCTCCTACAATGAGCAGTTCTTC.

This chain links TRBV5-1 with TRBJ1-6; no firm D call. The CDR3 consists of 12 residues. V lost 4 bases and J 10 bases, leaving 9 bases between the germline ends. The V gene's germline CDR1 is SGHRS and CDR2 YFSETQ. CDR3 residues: CASSGEGSPLHF. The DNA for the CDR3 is TGCGCCAGCAGCGGGGAGGGATCACCCCTCCACTTT.

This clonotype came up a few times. The CDR3 DNA is TGTGCCAGCTCACCATATGAAGCGAGCTCCTATAATTCACCCCTCCACTTT. Residues: CASSPYEASSYNSPLHF. The J gene is TRBJ1-6, the V gene TRBV18; no definite D call. Between the trimmed V and J ends, which lost 2 bases and 0 bases, there was a span of 11 bases. Germline CDR1 reads KGHSH; CDR2 reads LQKENI. The CDR3 covers 17 residues. Filled out from reference TRBV18 and TRBJ1-6, the complete variable domain reads NAGVMQNPRHLVRRRGQEARLRCSPMKGHSHVYWYRQLPEEGLKFMVYLQKENIIDESGMPKERFSAEFPKEGPSILRIQQVVRGDSAAYFCASSPYEASSYNSPLHFGNGTRLTVT.

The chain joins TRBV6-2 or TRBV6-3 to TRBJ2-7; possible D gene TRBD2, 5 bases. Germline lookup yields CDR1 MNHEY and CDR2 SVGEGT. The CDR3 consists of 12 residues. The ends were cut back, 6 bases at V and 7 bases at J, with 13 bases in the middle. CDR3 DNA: TGTGCCAGCAGGACACTAGGGAAAGAGCAGTACTTC. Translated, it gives CASRTLGKEQYF.

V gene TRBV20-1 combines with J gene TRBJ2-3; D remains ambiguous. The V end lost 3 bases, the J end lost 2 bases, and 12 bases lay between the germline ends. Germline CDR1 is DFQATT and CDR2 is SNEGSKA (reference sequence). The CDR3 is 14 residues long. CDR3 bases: TGCAGTGCTAGGGCCCCAGCGACCACAGATACGCAGTATTTT. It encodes CSARAPATTDTQYF.

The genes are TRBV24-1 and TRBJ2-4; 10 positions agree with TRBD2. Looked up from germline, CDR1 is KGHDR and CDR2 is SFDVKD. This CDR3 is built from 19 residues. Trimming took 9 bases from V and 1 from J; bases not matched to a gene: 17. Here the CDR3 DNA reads TGTGCCACCTCAACTTTACCCGGAGCGGGGGGGTTTGCCAAAAACATTCAGTACTTC. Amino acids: CATSTLPGAGGFAKNIQYF.